This TCR beta chain derives from a study of blood T cell repertoires in COVID-19. On the study more broadly: The United States, Italy and Spain provided the acute and convalescent COVID-19 samples. The cDNA or gDNA used as material had been derived from T cells, B-cell-depleted T cells, or PBMCs.

The germline V gene has CDR1 SEHNR and CDR2 FQNEAQ (reference sequence). The CDR3 extends over 15 amino acids. The V and J ends lost 2 bases and 3 bases respectively, with 13 bases between them. Authors' data handling: It was from reference gene primer amplification that nucleated cell counts were estimated. Profiled with immunoSEQ multiplex PCR; TCRdb holds only in-frame clones, not every one. V and J calls and clone size are as listed in that table; D and trimming were resolved from the DNA. The sample comprises roughly 150,000 clones, about 80% of which are singletons, and under 13% rests with the top ten.

The rearrangement links TRBV7-9 to TRBJ1-2; D is undetermined. The receptor was derived from a man aged 65-85 years with active or convalescent COVID-19. The material sequenced was peripheral blood. The CDR3 nucleotides are TGTGCCAGCAGCTTAAGCGGCCAAAAGGACTATGGCTACACCTTC. Its translation: CASSLSGQKDYGYTF.